These 12 T cell receptor beta chains originate from one sample sequenced in a study of OX40 agonist ivuxolimab in advanced cancers. The repertoire was sequenced with immunoSEQ multiplex PCR; TCRdb's copy has only in-frame clones and lacks some. The table shows roughly 33,000 clones, with 84% occurring only once. The sample consisted of CD4+ or CD8+ T cells sorted from blood, taken in a trial of the OX40 agonist ivuxolimab. Source of these receptors: an adult with an advanced solid tumor such as melanoma, head and neck, liver or kidney cancer.

In regard to this clone: Germline and junction disagree at one end, which may indicate a read error. The V call is TRBV7-9, the J call TRBJ1-1, with D perhaps matching TRBD1 (6 bases). Germline V lookup: CDR1 SEHNR, CDR2 FQNEAQ (reference sequence). The CDR3 sequence is 13 residues long. The CDR3 DNA follows: TGTGCCAGCAGCTGGGTAGGGGGGTCAGGGTACATCTTT. Its protein is CASSWVGGSGYIF.

The chain recombines TRBV6-6 with TRBJ2-5, with 7 bases matching TRBD2. J lost 1 base, V lost 8 bases, and 7 bases had no gene match. CDR1 is MNHNY, CDR2 SVGAGI, per germline (reference sequence). The CDR3 consists of 14 residues. The CDR3 DNA reads as TGTGCCAGCCGGCTGGGGGGGATCCAAGAGACCCAGTACTTC. Its translation is CASRLGGIQETQYF.

The chain couples TRBV6-5 to TRBJ2-2; D perhaps matches TRBD1 (6 bases). This CDR3 contains 15 residues. Germline V gene sequence: CDR1 MNHEY, CDR2 SVGAGI. V lost 6 bases to trimming and J lost 0 bases, with 11 bases between them. CDR3 sequence: CASRTGYSNTGELFF. The CDR3 DNA follows: TGTGCCAGCAGGACAGGTTACTCGAACACCGGGGAGCTGTTTTTT.

This sequence joins TRBV4-1 and TRBJ1-5; D possibly corresponds to TRBD1 (5 bases). From germline, CDR1 is MGHRA and CDR2 YSYEKL. V was cut by 1 base and J by 0 bases, with 7 bases left in between. The length of the CDR3 is 15 residues. Written as DNA, the CDR3 is TGCGCCAGCAGCCAAGGCAGGGTTAGCAATCAGCCCCAGCATTTT. Protein sequence: CASSQGRVSNQPQHF.

The chain has TRBV6-1 and TRBJ1-4; D remains unclear. This CDR3 has 14 residues. Germline values: CDR1 MNHNS, CDR2 SASEGT. The V gene lost 5 bases and the J gene lost 7 bases, with 14 bases spanning the gap. CDR3 nucleotide sequence: TGTGCCAGCAGTCATGGCCCTGTGCCTGAAAAACTGTTTTTT. Amino acid sequence: CASSHGPVPEKLFF.

V and J are TRBV6-1 and TRBJ2-3; TRBD1 is a possible D gene (6 bases). Looked up from germline, CDR1 is MNHNS and CDR2 is SASEGT. The CDR3 contains 14 residues. Trimming took 6 bases from V and 4 from J, leaving 14 bases between them. CDR3 amino acids: CASRPDRVSDTQYF. DNA of the CDR3: TGTGCCAGCAGACCGGACAGAGTCTCAGATACGCAGTATTTT.

DNA of the CDR3: TGTGCCAGCAGTGCGACCGCAGGGTCTGGGGCCAACGTCCTGACTTTC. Its translation is CASSATAGSGANVLTF. The rearrangement joins TRBV6-6 to TRBJ2-6, with a tentative D call TRBD1 (5 bases). The CDR3 length is 16 residues. Germline CDR1 is MNHNY and CDR2 is SVGAGI (reference sequence). V was pared by 5 bases and J by 1 base, with 12 bases between.

This chain joins TRBV29-1 and TRBJ2-3; D may be TRBD2 (6 bases). V was shortened by 6 bases and J by 5 bases, with 12 bases between the two germline ends. The V gene's germline CDR1 is SQVTM and CDR2 ANQGSEA. This CDR3 spans 12 amino acids. CDR3: CSVDRRGDTQYF. In nucleotides, the CDR3 is TGCAGCGTCGACCGGCGGGGAGATACGCAGTATTTT.

The chain carries TRBV5-1 and TRBJ2-3, with D perhaps matching TRBD2 (7 bases). V lost 0 bases and J 10 bases, leaving 21 bases between the germline ends. This CDR3 has 16 residues. In germline, CDR1 is SGHRS, CDR2 YFSETQ. CDR3 nucleotide sequence: TGCGCCAGCAGCTTGGCTGGGGGGGCCTCGACCGGGGCGCAGTATTTT. Protein: CASSLAGGASTGAQYF.

The table lists this clone with a count of one. The chain joins TRBV7-8 to TRBJ2-1; possibly TRBD2 for D (6 bases). The CDR3 totals 11 residues. V was clipped by 11 bases and J by 2 bases, with 7 bases between them. CDR1 is SGHVS and CDR2 is FQNEAQ in the germline V gene. The CDR3 coding sequence is TGTGCCTCGGGGGCCTACAATGAGCAGTTCTTC. The encoded protein is CASGAYNEQFF.

This chain joins TRBV19 and TRBJ1-5; 9 nucleotides line up with TRBD1. This CDR3 contains 16 residues. With 10 bases clipped from V and 3 bases from J, the junction kept 13 bases outside the gene matches. Germline V lookup: CDR1 LNHDA, CDR2 SQIVND (reference sequence). The CDR3 spells CATNWGTGNLNQPQHF. Here the CDR3 DNA reads TGTGCCACCAACTGGGGGACAGGGAACCTCAATCAGCCCCAGCATTTT.

This rearrangement joins TRBV5-1 to TRBJ1-4, with 12 positions matching TRBD1. The V gene end was trimmed by 4 bases and the J gene end by 4 bases; junction bases not matched to a gene: 5. The germline V gene encodes CDR1 SGHRS and CDR2 YFSETQ. The CDR3 consists of 16 residues. The CDR3 loop is CASSTGQGAFNEKLFF. In nucleotides, the CDR3 is TGCGCCAGCAGCACGGGACAGGGGGCGTTTAATGAAAAACTGTTTTTT. The whole variable domain, remainder taken from reference TRBV5-1 and TRBJ1-4, is KAGVTQTPRYLIKTRGQQVTLSCSPISGHRSVSWYQQTPGQGLQFLFEYFSETQRNKGNFPGRFSGRQFSNSRSEMNVSTLELGDSALYLCASSTGQGAFNEKLFFGSGTQLSVL.